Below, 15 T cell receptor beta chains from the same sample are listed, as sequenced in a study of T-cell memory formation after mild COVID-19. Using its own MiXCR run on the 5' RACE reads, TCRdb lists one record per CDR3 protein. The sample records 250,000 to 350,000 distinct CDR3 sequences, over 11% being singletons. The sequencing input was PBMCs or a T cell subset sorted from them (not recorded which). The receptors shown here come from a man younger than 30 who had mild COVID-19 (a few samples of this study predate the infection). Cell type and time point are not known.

CDR3 DNA sequence: TGCAGCGTTGTGGGCGGGGGAACAGATACGCAGTATTTT. This codes for CSVVGGGTDTQYF. The chain is built from TRBV29-1 and TRBJ2-3; TRBD2 matches at 7 bases. There are 13 residues in the CDR3. V lost 4 bases to trimming and J lost 3 bases; unmatched junction nucleotides: 4. Germline lookup yields CDR1 SQVTM and CDR2 ANQGSEA.

The CDR3 DNA sequence: TGTGCCAGCAGCTCGGGGTACGGGGAGCTGTTTTTT. Translated: CASSSGYGELFF. V and J are TRBV11-2 and TRBJ2-2; D might be TRBD2 (5 bases). V lost 4 bases and J lost 7, with 7 bases in between. The CDR3 has 12 residues. Germline V CDR1 and CDR2: SGHAT, FQNNGV.

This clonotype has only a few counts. As DNA, the CDR3 is TGCAGTGCTAGAGACCTTTCGCGGGGGGCCTCCTACGAGCAGTACTTC. It is translated as CSARDLSRGASYEQYF. V and J are TRBV20-1 and TRBJ2-7, with 8 bases that match TRBD2. Losses at the gene ends were 0 bases for V and 0 bases for J; bases not matched to a gene: 7. There are 16 residues in the CDR3. From germline, CDR1 is DFQATT and CDR2 SNEGSKA (reference sequence).

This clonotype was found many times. The CDR3 region has the DNA TGTGCCAGCAGCTTAAGCGGCAGAGGCTCCTACGAGCAGTACTTC. It translates to CASSLSGRGSYEQYF. The chain recombines TRBV7-3 with TRBJ2-7; D gene uncertain. This CDR3 region has 15 residues. Deletions cut 1 base from V and 0 bases from J, with 10 bases between. CDR1 and CDR2 from the germline V gene are SGHTA and FQGTGA.

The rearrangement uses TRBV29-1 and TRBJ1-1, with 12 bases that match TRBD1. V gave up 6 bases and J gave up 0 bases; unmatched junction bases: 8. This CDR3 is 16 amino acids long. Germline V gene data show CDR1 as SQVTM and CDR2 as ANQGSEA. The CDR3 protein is CSVALGQGAMNTEAFF. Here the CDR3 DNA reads TGCAGCGTCGCTTTGGGACAGGGGGCAATGAACACTGAAGCTTTCTTT.

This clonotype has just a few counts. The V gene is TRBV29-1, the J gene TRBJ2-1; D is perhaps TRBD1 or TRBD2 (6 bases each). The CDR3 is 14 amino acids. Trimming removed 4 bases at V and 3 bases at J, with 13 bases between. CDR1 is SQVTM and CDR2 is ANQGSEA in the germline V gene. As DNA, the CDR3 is TGCAGCGTTGTTGGGGGGCGCAGCTACAATGAGCAGTTCTTC. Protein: CSVVGGRSYNEQFF.

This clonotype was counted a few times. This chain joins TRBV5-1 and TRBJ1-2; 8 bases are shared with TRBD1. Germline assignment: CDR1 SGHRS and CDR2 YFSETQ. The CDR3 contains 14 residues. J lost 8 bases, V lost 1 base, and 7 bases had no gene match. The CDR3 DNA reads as TGCGCCAGCAGCTTGCGGCAGGGGGCGCGAGGCTACACCTTC. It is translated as CASSLRQGARGYTF.

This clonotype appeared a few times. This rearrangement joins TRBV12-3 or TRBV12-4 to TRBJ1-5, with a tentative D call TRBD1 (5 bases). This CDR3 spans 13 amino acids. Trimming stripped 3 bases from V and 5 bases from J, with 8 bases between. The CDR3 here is CASSFSGDQPQHF. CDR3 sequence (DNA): TGTGCCAGCAGTTTCTCGGGGGATCAGCCCCAGCATTTT.

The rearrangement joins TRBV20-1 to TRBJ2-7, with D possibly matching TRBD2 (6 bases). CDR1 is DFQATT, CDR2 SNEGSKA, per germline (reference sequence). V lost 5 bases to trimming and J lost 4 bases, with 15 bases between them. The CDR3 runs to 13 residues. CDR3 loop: CSASNGGLYEQYF. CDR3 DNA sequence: TGCAGTGCTTCCAATGGGGGACTGTACGAGCAGTACTTC.

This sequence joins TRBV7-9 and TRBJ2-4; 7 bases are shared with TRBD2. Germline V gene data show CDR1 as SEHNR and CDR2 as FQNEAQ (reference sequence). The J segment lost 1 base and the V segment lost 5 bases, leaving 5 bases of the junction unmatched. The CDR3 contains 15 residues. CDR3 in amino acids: CASSPGRKAKNIQYF. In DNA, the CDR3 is TGTGCCAGCAGCCCCGGGAGGAAGGCCAAAAACATTCAGTACTTC. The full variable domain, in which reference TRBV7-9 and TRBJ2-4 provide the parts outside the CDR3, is DTGVSQNPRHKITKRGQNVTFRCDPISEHNRLYWYRQTLGQGPEFLTYFQNEAQLEKSRLLSDRFSAERPKGSFSTLEIQRTEQGDSAMYLCASSPGRKAKNIQYFGAGTRLSVL.

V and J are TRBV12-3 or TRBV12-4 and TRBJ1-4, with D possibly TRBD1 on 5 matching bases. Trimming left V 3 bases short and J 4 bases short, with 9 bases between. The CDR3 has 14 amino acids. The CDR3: CASSFDRFNEKLFF. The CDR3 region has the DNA TGTGCCAGCAGTTTCGACAGATTTAATGAAAAACTGTTTTTT.

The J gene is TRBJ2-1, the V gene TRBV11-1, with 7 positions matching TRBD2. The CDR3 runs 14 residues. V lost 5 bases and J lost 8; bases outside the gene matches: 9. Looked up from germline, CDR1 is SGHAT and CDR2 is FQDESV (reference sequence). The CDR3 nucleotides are TGTGCCAGCAGCGCCCCCGGGACTAAGGATGAGCAGTTCTTC. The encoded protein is CASSAPGTKDEQFF.

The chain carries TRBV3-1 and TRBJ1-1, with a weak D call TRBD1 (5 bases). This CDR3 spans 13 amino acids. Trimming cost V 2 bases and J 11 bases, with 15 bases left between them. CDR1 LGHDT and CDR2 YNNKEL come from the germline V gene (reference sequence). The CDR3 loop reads CASSQRGPGVAFF. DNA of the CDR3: TGTGCCAGCAGCCAACGAGGGCCGGGGGTGGCTTTCTTT.

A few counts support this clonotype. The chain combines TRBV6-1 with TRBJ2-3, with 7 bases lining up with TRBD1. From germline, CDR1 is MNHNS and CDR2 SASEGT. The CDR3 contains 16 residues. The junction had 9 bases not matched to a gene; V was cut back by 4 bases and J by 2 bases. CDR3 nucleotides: TGTGCCAGCAGTGGGTTACAGGGGCGGATCACAGATACGCAGTATTTT. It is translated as CASSGLQGRITDTQYF.

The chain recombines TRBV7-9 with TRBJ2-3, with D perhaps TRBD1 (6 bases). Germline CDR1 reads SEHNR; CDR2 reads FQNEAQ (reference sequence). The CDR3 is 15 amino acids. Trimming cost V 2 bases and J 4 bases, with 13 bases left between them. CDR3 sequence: CASSLTDRLADTQYF. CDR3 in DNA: TGTGCCAGCAGCTTAACCGACAGGCTCGCAGATACGCAGTATTTT.